One and the same sample provided the 2 T cell receptor beta chains below, sequenced in a study of molecular identifiers for immune sequencing clone quantification. TCRdb recomputed calls from the PCR reads with MiXCR, one row per CDR3 protein. This repertoire shows 490,000 or so distinct CDR3 sequences, over 20% found once; its top ten account for approximately 0.84%. Input material: naive CD8+ T cells from blood, with Jurkat cell RNA spiked in. The subset: FACS-sorted CD8+CD4-CCR7+CD45RA+ naive T cells. The source is a human donor in good health. Some libraries in this study had Jurkat cell RNA spiked in.

In this sample, this clonotype turned up a few times. J is TRBJ2-3 and V is TRBV5-1; TRBD2 matches 7 bases. The germline gives CDR1 SGHRS, CDR2 YFSETQ. This CDR3 has 18 amino acids. V lost 3 bases, J lost 0 bases, and 13 bases stayed unmatched. The CDR3, as DNA: TGCGCCAGCAGCTCAGGGTTAGCGGGTCCCCCTAGCACAGATACGCAGTATTTT. Translation: CASSSGLAGPPSTDTQYF.

Turning to this clonotype: A much larger clonotype is one base distant, so this may be a read error. The chain uses TRBV7-9 and TRBJ2-1, with 7 nucleotides matching TRBD2. V lost 8 bases and J lost 2; bases outside the gene matches: 9. CDR1 and CDR2 (germline): SEHNR, FQNEAQ (reference sequence). The length of the CDR3 is 15 residues. This CDR3 is CASGPEAGPYNEQFF. The CDR3 bases are TGTGCCAGCGGCCCGGAAGCGGGGCCCTACAATGAGCAGTTCTTC.